The T cell receptor beta chain described here comes from a study of regulatory T cells in long-lasting Graves disease. Combining iRepertoire HTBI primers with Arm-PCR of CDR3 regions, the authors built TCR beta libraries. TCRdb reprocessed the multiplex PCR reads with MiXCR, giving one entry per CDR3 protein. The data hold more than 350,000 distinct CDR3 sequences, with more than 13% observed a single time. The time point was: newly diagnosed GD, antithyroid drugs for less than 3 months. PBMC RNA served as the TCR library source. This clonotype was counted ten times or more. Trimming shortened V by 1 base and J by 5 bases, and 11 bases separated the two germline ends. This CDR3 spans 14 amino acids. Another study also made use of these data, one on T cells in Graves' hyperthyroidism and ophthalmopathy.

The sequencing used peripheral blood mononuclear cells (PBMCs), collected at new diagnosis, from a patient treated with antithyroid drugs. V gene TRBV12-3 or TRBV12-4 combines with J gene TRBJ2-5; TRBD1 might be the D (7 bases). This receptor was obtained from a woman in her twenties or thirties with Graves disease. The CDR3 reads CASSLETGRETQYF. The DNA of the CDR3 is TGTGCCAGCAGTTTAGAGACAGGGAGGGAGACCCAGTACTTC.